This T cell receptor (beta chain) was sequenced for a study of T cell changes during pregnancy in multiple sclerosis. The protocol was immunoSEQ multiplex PCR, while the TCRdb copy is restricted to in-frame clones and leaves out a portion. In the table there are 55,000 to 70,000 clones, 91% of which are singletons. The CDR3 length is 13 residues. The germline V and J ends were trimmed by 5 bases and 5 bases, with 12 bases remaining between them. Germline V lookup: CDR1 SGHTA, CDR2 FQGNSA. This clone appeared once. The sequencing here drew on peripheral blood, taken in the third trimester of pregnancy. This sequence joins TRBV7-2 and TRBJ2-5; a weak D match, TRBD1 (5 bases). This receptor was taken from a female donor in good health, enrolled as a control in a pregnancy study. The DNA of the CDR3 is TGTGCCAGCAGCCCAGGGCGGACGGAGACCCAGTACTTC. Protein sequence: CASSPGRTETQYF.